Presented here are 2 T cell receptor beta chains from one specimen sequenced in a study of cytomegalovirus exposure and HLA in healthy donors. Primers: 60 Vbeta forward and 13 Jbeta reverse. Clones were read by immunoSEQ multiplex PCR, and TCRdb kept only the in-frame ones, dropping some. The data show fewer than 250,000 clones, around 75% seen once. Source material: PBMCs. These TCRs come from a woman between 25 and 40 years old in good health and CMV-seropositive.

The gene calls are TRBV7-9 and TRBJ2-6, with a possible D match to TRBD1 (6 bases). The CDR3 is 17 amino acids. The germline gives CDR1 SEHNR, CDR2 FQNEAQ (reference sequence). The germline V and J ends were trimmed by 0 bases and 3 bases, with 12 bases remaining between them. CDR3 in amino acids: CASSLAGAGGGANVLTF. The CDR3 DNA sequence: TGTGCCAGCAGCTTAGCGGGGGCTGGAGGTGGGGCCAACGTCCTGACTTTC.

The chain has TRBV28 and TRBJ1-1; maybe TRBD1 (5 bases). Trimming stripped 7 bases from V and 7 bases from J, with 16 bases between. The CDR3 loop spans 13 amino acids. The V gene's germline CDR1 is MDHEN and CDR2 SYDVKM. The CDR3 DNA follows: TGTGCCAGCAATTGGGAGGGGAGCTTTGAAGCTTTCTTT. It is translated as CASNWEGSFEAFF.